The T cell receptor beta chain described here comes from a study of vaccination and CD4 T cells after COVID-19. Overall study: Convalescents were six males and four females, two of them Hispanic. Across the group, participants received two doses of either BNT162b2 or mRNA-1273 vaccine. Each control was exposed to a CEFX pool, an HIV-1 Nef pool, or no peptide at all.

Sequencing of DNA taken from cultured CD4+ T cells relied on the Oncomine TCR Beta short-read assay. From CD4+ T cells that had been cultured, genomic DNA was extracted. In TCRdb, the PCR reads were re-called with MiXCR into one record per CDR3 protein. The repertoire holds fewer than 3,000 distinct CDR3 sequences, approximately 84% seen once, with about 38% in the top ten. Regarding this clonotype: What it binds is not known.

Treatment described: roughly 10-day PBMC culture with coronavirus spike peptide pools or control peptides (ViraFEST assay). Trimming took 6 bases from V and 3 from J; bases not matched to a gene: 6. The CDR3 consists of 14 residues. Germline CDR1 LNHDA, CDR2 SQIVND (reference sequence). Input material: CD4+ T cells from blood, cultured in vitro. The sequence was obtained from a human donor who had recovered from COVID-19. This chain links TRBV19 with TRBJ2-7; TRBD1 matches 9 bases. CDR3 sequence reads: CASRRTGEDYEQYF. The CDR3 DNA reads TGTGCCAGTAGGAGGACAGGGGAGGACTACGAGCAGTACTTC.